Listed below are T cell receptor beta chains from one sample, sequenced in a study of blood T cells in healthy people across ages. TCRdb re-derived calls from the 5' RACE reads in MiXCR, one entry per CDR3 protein. Of around 1,800,000 distinct CDR3 sequences in the sample, approximately 39% were seen once. The sequenced sample was blood. The receptor set was obtained from a human donor in good health. CDR3s include the opening cysteine and the closing phenylalanine or tryptophan. The order of the fields is D gene, V gene, J gene, clone size, CDR3 DNA, CDR3 protein. D genes are given only for firm matches. Only some rows state a clone size, as once, few, many or a class for expanded clones.

-	TRBV12-3/TRBV12-4	TRBJ1-2	-	TGTACCAGCAGTCTTCAGCTAGGTTGGGGCTACACCTTC	CTSSLQLGWGYTF
-	TRBV5-1	TRBJ2-5	-	TGCGCCAGCAGCTTGGTGTGGCGCAGGGAAGAGACCCAGTACTTC	CASSLVWRREETQYF
-	TRBV3-1	TRBJ1-5	-	TGTGCCAGCAGCCCAAGCGATTATCAGCCCCAGCATTTT	CASSPSDYQPQHF
-	TRBV5-1	TRBJ2-7	-	TGCGCCAGCAGCTTAAACAGGGTAGCCCTGGGTTCCGAGCAGTACTTC	CASSLNRVALGSEQYF
-	TRBV2	TRBJ1-1	-	TGTGCCAGCAGTCCAGCAGGGGAGACTGAAGCTTTCTTT	CASSPAGETEAFF
TRBD1	TRBV5-6	TRBJ1-6	-	TGTGCCAGCAGCCCCAGGGGGGGGGCAAATTCACCCCTCCACTTT	CASSPRGGANSPLHF
-	TRBV6-5	TRBJ1-5	-	TGTGCCAGCAGTACCCAGGAGGTTTGGAATCAGCCCCAGCATTTT	CASSTQEVWNQPQHF
-	TRBV4-2	TRBJ2-1	-	TGTGCCAGCAGCCAAGAACCCTTCCTGAGCTCCTACAATGAGCAGTTCTTC	CASSQEPFLSSYNEQFF
TRBD1	TRBV9	TRBJ2-5	-	TGTGCCAGCAGCCCCCGACAGGGGATTCCCCAAGAGGCCCAGTACTTC	CASSPRQGIPQEAQYF
-	TRBV28	TRBJ2-5	once	TGTGCCAGCAAGAATAAGGAGGGATGGGCGACCCAGTACTTC	CASKNKEGWATQYF
-	TRBV29-1	TRBJ1-2	-	TGCAGCGTTGTATATCCCGGGACCAACGCTAACTATGGCTACACCTTC	CSVVYPGTNANYGYTF
-	TRBV6-1	TRBJ1-4	-	TGTGCCAGCAGGCTGGGGCTCGAAAAACTGTTTTTT	CASRLGLEKLFF
TRBD2	TRBV5-4	TRBJ2-4	-	TGTGCCAGCAGCTCGGGGGGGCCAAGGGACCCCAAAAACATTCAGTACTTC	CASSSGGPRDPKNIQYF